This TCR beta chain was identified in a study of identifying expanded T cells in peripheral blood. Collection occurred without any documented infections or immune events in donors. Overall study findings and caveats: Clone count variance between roughly 2-week samples rose with total template count. Over around two and four weeks, about 15 and 19 clones changed, versus 1.2 between replicates.

Germline V gene lookup returns CDR1 LNHDA and CDR2 SQIVND (reference sequence). The CDR3 is made up of 12 amino acids. Deletions cut 3 bases from V and 6 bases from J, with 6 bases between. A remark on this clone: Its specificity is unknown.

Using immunoSEQ multiplex PCR, the repertoire was profiled, and TCRdb retains in-frame clones only, with some absent. The sample has roughly 92,000 clones; more than 75% are singletons. The sequence was obtained from a person aged 18 to 75 in good health. The chain carries TRBV19 and TRBJ1-5; D is ambiguous. Input material: blood. The CDR3 DNA reads TGTGCCAGTAGTATTTTTAGTCAGCCCCAGCATTTT. Its translation is CASSIFSQPQHF.